This TCR beta chain emerged from a study of T-cell memory formation after mild COVID-19. This clonotype turned up a few times. Each CDR3 protein is one row after TCRdb ran MiXCR on the 5' RACE reads. The data contain some 160,000 distinct CDR3 sequences, over 10% of them singletons. The V and J ends lost 4 bases and 4 bases, in that order; junction bases with no gene match: 9. The CDR3 has 16 amino acids. CDR1 and CDR2 from the germline V gene are SQVTM and ANQGSEA. This rearrangement joins TRBV29-1 to TRBJ2-1; TRBD2 matches 11 bases. Source material: PBMCs or a T cell subset sorted from them (not recorded which). This sequence was found in a man between 18 and 29 years old who had mild COVID-19 (a few samples of this study predate the infection). Cell type and time point are not known. CDR3: CSVVRASGGSYNEQFF. The CDR3 DNA reads TGCAGCGTTGTACGGGCTAGCGGGGGGTCTTACAATGAGCAGTTCTTC.